The 25 T cell receptor beta chains below were found in one sample sequenced in a study of siplizumab effects on memory and regulatory T cells. Using immunoSEQ multiplex PCR, the repertoire was profiled, and TCRdb retains in-frame clones only, with some absent. The sample carries about 110,000 clones, roughly nine tenths recorded once. The sequenced material came from Tregs sorted from blood. The source of these receptors is a human donor in good health.

The sample holds one count of this clone. The chain uses TRBV27 and TRBJ2-7; 7 bases align to TRBD1. Germline CDR1 MNHEY, CDR2 SMNVEV (reference sequence). The V and J ends lost 5 bases and 2 bases, in that order; junction bases with no gene match: 15. This CDR3 has 17 residues. The CDR3 protein is CASSPTALRTGPYEQYF. Written as DNA, the CDR3 is TGTGCCAGCAGTCCGACCGCGTTGCGGACAGGTCCCTACGAGCAGTACTTC.

This clone showed up just a few times. The genes are TRBV28 and TRBJ1-2; 8 bases match TRBD1. This CDR3 region has 14 residues. In germline, CDR1 is MDHEN, CDR2 SYDVKM. The V segment lost 5 bases and the J segment 1 base; nucleotides outside the gene matches: 3. CDR3 protein: CASSGTGFNYGYTF. CDR3 DNA: TGTGCCAGCAGTGGGACAGGATTTAACTATGGCTACACCTTC.

The rearrangement uses TRBV29-1 and TRBJ1-1, with 7 bases identical to TRBD1. J gave up 3 bases and V 4 bases, and 2 bases lay outside the gene matches. Looked up from germline, CDR1 is SQVTM and CDR2 is ANQGSEA. This CDR3 region has 12 residues. The CDR3 DNA reads TGCAGCGTTGCCCAGGGGGACACTGAAGCTTTCTTT. Translating gives CSVAQGDTEAFF.

The chain is built from TRBV7-9 and TRBJ2-5; D uncertain. Germline loops: CDR1 SEHNR, CDR2 FQNEAQ (reference sequence). The CDR3 is 13 residues long. V was pared by 1 base and J by 6 bases, with 9 bases between. This chain's CDR3 is CASSLGQAQTQYF. The CDR3 nucleotides are TGTGCCAGCAGCTTAGGGCAGGCACAGACCCAGTACTTC.

The genes are TRBV7-9 and TRBJ1-6; no reliable D call. Germline lookup yields CDR1 SEHNR and CDR2 FQNEAQ (reference sequence). With 1 base removed from V and 7 bases from J, the gap between germline ends came to 17 bases. The CDR3 length is 17 residues. The CDR3 coding sequence is TGTGCCAGCAGCTTAGGCCGCTTTACCCAACCCAATTCACCCCTCCACTTT. Amino acids: CASSLGRFTQPNSPLHF.

This rearrangement joins TRBV5-1 to TRBJ2-5; no clear D. This CDR3 contains 15 residues. CDR1 and CDR2 from the germline V gene are SGHRS and YFSETQ. V lost 2 bases and J 2 bases, leaving 13 bases between the germline ends. The CDR3 protein is CASSLGTKGQETQYF. The CDR3 region has the DNA TGCGCCAGCAGCTTAGGTACTAAAGGGCAAGAGACCCAGTACTTC.

V is TRBV5-1 and J is TRBJ1-1; D ambiguous. Germline CDR1 is SGHRS and CDR2 is YFSETQ. V was trimmed by 0 bases and J by 1 base, leaving 7 bases between them. CDR3 length: 14 residues. The DNA for the CDR3 is TGCGCCAGCAGCTTGGTCCCCGGGAACACTGAAGCTTTCTTT. Residues: CASSLVPGNTEAFF. The full variable domain, rest sourced from reference TRBV5-1 and TRBJ1-1, is KAGVTQTPRYLIKTRGQQVTLSCSPISGHRSVSWYQQTPGQGLQFLFEYFSETQRNKGNFPGRFSGRQFSNSRSEMNVSTLELGDSALYLCASSLVPGNTEAFFGQGTRLTVV.

The rearrangement uses TRBV7-8 and TRBJ1-1, with 10 nucleotides matching TRBD1. With 5 bases clipped from V and 7 bases from J, the junction kept 4 bases outside the gene matches. The CDR3 length is 13 residues. Germline-derived CDR1 and CDR2 are SGHVS and FQNEAQ. The CDR3 coding sequence is TGTGCCAGCAGCCAGACAGGGGGCTTTGAAGCTTTCTTT. It translates to CASSQTGGFEAFF.

The gene calls are TRBV2 and TRBJ1-4; D is perhaps TRBD1 (6 bases). The CDR3 consists of 14 residues. Trimming stripped 2 bases from V and 11 bases from J, with 15 bases between. The V gene's germline CDR1 is SNHLY and CDR2 FYNNEI. CDR3 DNA sequence: TGTGCCAGCAGTGAAACCAGGGGATTGGGGAAACTGTTTTTT. As protein: CASSETRGLGKLFF. Full variable domain (remainder filled in from reference TRBV2 and TRBJ1-4): EPEVTQTPSHQVTQMGQEVILRCVPISNHLYFYWYRQILGQKVEFLVSFYNNEISEKSEIFDDQFSVERPDGSNFTLKIRSTKLEDSAMYFCASSETRGLGKLFFGSGTQLSVL.

This chain links TRBV5-1 with TRBJ2-3; 10 nucleotides agree with TRBD1. Germline assignment: CDR1 SGHRS and CDR2 YFSETQ. Trimming removed 3 bases from V and 3 bases from J; junction bases left unmatched: 4. This CDR3 has 15 amino acids. The CDR3 DNA reads TGCGCCAGCAGCTGGGACAGGGGTTGGACAGATACGCAGTATTTT. It yields the protein CASSWDRGWTDTQYF.

The table lists this clone with a count of one. This sequence joins TRBV27 and TRBJ1-4; TRBD1 aligns across 7 bases. The germline CDR1 and CDR2 sequences are MNHEY and SMNVEV (reference sequence). After removal of 3 bases from V and 3 bases from J, the junction contained 4 bases not matched to a gene. The CDR3 is 15 amino acids. CDR3: CASSLLGTANEKLFF. The CDR3 region has the DNA TGTGCCAGCAGTTTGTTAGGGACAGCTAATGAAAAACTGTTTTTT.

The rearrangement uses TRBV6-1 and TRBJ2-7, with D uncertain. The germline V gene has CDR1 MNHNS and CDR2 SASEGT. The CDR3 contains 11 residues. The V and J ends lost 7 bases and 4 bases respectively, with 8 bases between them. This chain's CDR3 is CASTHRYEQYF. For the CDR3, the DNA is TGTGCCAGCACCCACCGTTACGAGCAGTACTTC.

This rearrangement joins TRBV5-1 to TRBJ2-7; 8 positions match TRBD1. The CDR3 length is 14 residues. V lost 4 bases, J lost 2 bases, and 5 bases stayed unmatched. Germline values: CDR1 SGHRS, CDR2 YFSETQ. The CDR3 region is CASSPTGAAYEQYF. The CDR3 DNA sequence: TGCGCCAGCAGCCCGACAGGGGCTGCCTACGAGCAGTACTTC.

The genes are TRBV2 and TRBJ2-6; either TRBD1 or TRBD2 may supply D (5 bases each). CDR1 SNHLY and CDR2 FYNNEI come from the germline V gene. The CDR3 is made up of 15 amino acids. Trimming stripped 2 bases from V and 4 bases from J, with 9 bases between. The chain's CDR3 is CASSESGAGANVLTF. The CDR3 DNA follows: TGTGCCAGCAGTGAATCCGGGGCGGGGGCCAACGTCCTGACTTTC.

The gene calls are TRBV6-4 and TRBJ2-7; no clear D. The CDR3 sequence is 14 residues long. In germline, CDR1 is MRHNA, CDR2 SNTAGT. Trimming pared 6 bases from V and 0 bases from J, leaving 12 bases between. The CDR3 sequence is CASSLAQFSYEQYF. The CDR3 nucleotides are TGTGCCAGCAGCCTTGCCCAGTTCTCCTACGAGCAGTACTTC.

This clone was seen only once. This chain links TRBV6-6 with TRBJ2-5; maybe TRBD2 (6 bases). The V gene's germline CDR1 is MNHNY and CDR2 SVGAGI (reference sequence). Trimming stripped 5 bases from V and 5 bases from J, with 12 bases between. This CDR3 has 13 residues. The CDR3 DNA sequence: TGTGCCAGCAGTCAAACAGGAGGGGAGACCCAGTACTTC. Translation: CASSQTGGETQYF.

The count of this clone is one. The V call is TRBV29-1, the J call TRBJ1-2, with D hard to call. The CDR3 loop spans 12 amino acids. Germline CDR1 SQVTM, CDR2 ANQGSEA. V dropped 4 bases and J dropped 0 bases, with 6 bases sitting between them. This chain's CDR3 is CSVAKANYGYTF. CDR3 sequence (DNA): TGCAGCGTTGCCAAGGCTAACTATGGCTACACCTTC.

This clone was counted only a few times. The CDR3 here is CASSSRGQGRRNEQFF. The CDR3 DNA reads TGTGCCAGCAGCTCCCGGGGACAGGGGAGGCGCAATGAGCAGTTCTTC. This rearrangement joins TRBV7-9 to TRBJ2-1, with 10 bases matching TRBD1. Germline assignment: CDR1 SEHNR and CDR2 FQNEAQ (reference sequence). V dropped 4 bases and J dropped 6; count of bases not matched to a gene: 9. CDR3 length: 16 amino acids.

The CDR3 loop reads CASSQGGAGYGYTF. In nucleotides, the CDR3 is TGTGCCAGCAGCCAAGGGGGCGCTGGCTATGGCTACACCTTC. This sequence joins TRBV5-4 and TRBJ1-2, with 7 bases that match TRBD1. The CDR3 is 14 residues long. Per the germline V gene, CDR1 is SGHNT and CDR2 is YYREEE (reference sequence). V was clipped by 4 bases and J by 4 bases; unmatched bases: 7.

V is TRBV7-2 and J is TRBJ2-4; 12 bases agree with TRBD2. Germline V CDR1 and CDR2: SGHTA, FQGNSA. With V trimmed by 5 bases and J by 7 bases, 12 bases remained unmatched. The CDR3 is 17 amino acids. The CDR3 nucleotides read TGTGCCAGCAGCGGATGGGCTAGCGGGGGGGCCAGCAACATTCAGTACTTC. Translated: CASSGWASGGASNIQYF.

The J gene is TRBJ1-4, the V gene TRBV6-6; D gene unclear. CDR3 length equals 13 residues. Germline loops: CDR1 MNHNY, CDR2 SVGAGI (reference sequence). With 6 bases removed from V and 5 bases from J, the gap between germline ends came to 10 bases. CDR3 in DNA: TGTGCCAGCAGACGCTGGGAAAATGAAAAACTGTTTTTT. Protein product: CASRRWENEKLFF.

The chain uses TRBV7-2 and TRBJ2-2; D is perhaps TRBD2 (5 bases). The CDR3 extends over 15 amino acids. Germline V gives CDR1 SGHTA, CDR2 FQGNSA. The ends were cut back, 1 base at V and 2 bases at J, with 8 bases in the middle. The CDR3 loop reads CASSLGRTNTGELFF. CDR3 nucleotide sequence: TGTGCCAGCAGCTTAGGGCGGACTAACACCGGGGAGCTGTTTTTT.

This rearrangement joins TRBV4-1 to TRBJ2-5, with 9 bases fitting TRBD1. This CDR3 is 17 amino acids long. In germline, CDR1 is MGHRA, CDR2 YSYEKL. Trimming at V came to 0 bases and at J to 5 bases, leaving 10 bases not matched to a gene. As DNA, the CDR3 is TGCGCCAGCAGCCAAGACCCCGGGACAGGGCGAGGGGAGACCCAGTACTTC. Amino acids: CASSQDPGTGRGETQYF.

This clone showed up just once. The chain uses TRBV10-1 and TRBJ2-1; TRBD2 aligns across 9 bases. Germline V gives CDR1 WNHNN, CDR2 SYGVQD (reference sequence). Unmatched junction bases numbered 5, after V lost 8 bases and J lost 0 bases. This CDR3 is built from 15 residues. The DNA of the CDR3 is TGCGCCAGCCTAAGCGGGAGGTTCTCCTACAATGAGCAGTTCTTC. Amino acid sequence: CASLSGRFSYNEQFF.

V is TRBV29-1 and J is TRBJ1-4; 7 nucleotides line up with TRBD1. Trimming at V came to 6 bases and at J to 9 bases, leaving 10 bases not matched to a gene. There are 13 residues in the CDR3. Germline CDR1 reads SQVTM; CDR2 reads ANQGSEA. The CDR3 region is CSVAGTASQKLFF. DNA of the CDR3: TGCAGCGTAGCCGGGACAGCTTCCCAAAAACTGTTTTTT. Drawing the rest from reference TRBV29-1 and TRBJ1-4, the complete variable domain is SAVISQKPSRDICQRGTSLTIQCQVDSQVTMMFWYRQQPGQSLTLIATANQGSEATYESGFVIDKFPISRPNLTFSTLTVSNMSPEDSSIYLCSVAGTASQKLFFGSGTQLSVL.